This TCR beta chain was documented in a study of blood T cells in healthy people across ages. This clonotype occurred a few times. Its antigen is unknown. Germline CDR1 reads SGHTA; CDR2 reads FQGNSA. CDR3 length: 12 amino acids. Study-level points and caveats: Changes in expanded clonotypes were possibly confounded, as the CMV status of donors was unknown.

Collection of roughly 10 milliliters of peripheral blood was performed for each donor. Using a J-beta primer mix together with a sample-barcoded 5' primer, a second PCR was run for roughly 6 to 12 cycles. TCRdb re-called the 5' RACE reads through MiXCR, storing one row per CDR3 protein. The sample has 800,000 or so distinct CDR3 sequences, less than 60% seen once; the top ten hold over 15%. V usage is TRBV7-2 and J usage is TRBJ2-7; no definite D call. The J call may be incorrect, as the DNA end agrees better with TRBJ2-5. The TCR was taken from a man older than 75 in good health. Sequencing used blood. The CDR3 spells CASSPFTETQYF. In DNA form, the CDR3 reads TGTGCCAGCAGCCCGTTTACAGAGACCCAGTACTTC.